This T cell receptor (beta chain) was captured by sequencing in a study of CD4 T cells in relation to SARS-CoV-2 and coronaviruses. The length of the CDR3 is 14 residues. Between the trimmed V and J ends, which lost 2 bases and 10 bases, there was a span of 15 bases. Germline V CDR1 and CDR2: MGHDK, SYGVNS. The assay was immunoSEQ multiplex PCR, and TCRdb's table has in-frame clones only and misses some. Here the sample spans just under 65,000 clones, 94% being singletons. The unexposed donors gave CD4+ T cells in 2011-2018, prior to COVID-19. This sequence joins TRBV25-1 and TRBJ2-1, with D tentatively TRBD1 (5 bases). Sequencing used naive CD4+ T cells from PBMCs. Subset given: naive CD4+ T cells isolated by negative enrichment. The receptor was isolated from a human donor in good health. CDR3 sequence: CASSERTTVGEQFF. DNA of the CDR3: TGTGCCAGCAGTGAAAGGACAACGGTCGGGGAGCAGTTCTTC.